Following are 27 T cell receptor beta chains from one sample sequenced in a study of control samples from healthy donors and cancer patients. Method: immunoSEQ multiplex PCR; TCRdb's copy keeps in-frame clones and lacks some. This table has approximately 100,000 clones, around 80% appearing once. Sequencing was carried out using blood. The receptors come from a man in his sixties in good health.

The chain links TRBV10-3 to TRBJ1-1; D not certain. The germline gives CDR1 ENHRY, CDR2 SYGVKD. The V end lost 2 bases, the J end lost 3 bases, and 7 bases lay between the germline ends. This CDR3 is 13 amino acids long. CDR3 nucleotides: TGTGCCATCAGTGAGGGAGGAGACACTGAAGCTTTCTTT. Residues: CAISEGGDTEAFF.

This clone was counted a single time. V is TRBV19 and J is TRBJ1-3, with 8 bases matching TRBD1. V lost 6 bases to trimming and J lost 4 bases; unmatched junction nucleotides: 14. CDR3 length equals 17 residues. Per the germline V gene, CDR1 is LNHDA and CDR2 is SQIVND (reference sequence). DNA for the CDR3: TGTGCCAGTAGAGCTGGGGGACAGGCGGGTAAAGGAAACACCATATATTTT. Its translation: CASRAGGQAGKGNTIYF.

CDR3 bases: TGCGCCAGCAGCCACGCAGTCTCCTACGAGCAGTACTTC. Amino acid sequence: CASSHAVSYEQYF. The chain links TRBV4-1 to TRBJ2-7; unclear D gene. Germline CDR1 and CDR2: MGHRA and YSYEKL. Trimming removed 3 bases at V and 0 bases at J, with 6 bases between. CDR3 length equals 13 residues.

CDR3 bases: TGTGCCAGTAGTATAGATTGGATCCAAAATGGCTACACCTTC. This translates into CASSIDWIQNGYTF. The chain has TRBV19 and TRBJ1-2; D not resolved. V shed 0 bases and J shed 6 bases, with 11 bases lying between them. Germline V lookup: CDR1 LNHDA, CDR2 SQIVND (reference sequence). The CDR3 is made up of 14 amino acids.

J is TRBJ2-7 and V is TRBV5-4, with unresolved D. CDR3 length: 11 residues. Trimming removed 2 bases from V and 5 bases from J, with 5 bases in between. The germline V gene encodes CDR1 SGHNT and CDR2 YYREEE (reference sequence). As DNA, the CDR3 is TGTGCCAGCAGCTTTGGGGACGAGCAGTACTTC. As protein: CASSFGDEQYF.

This clone was recorded only once. The chain recombines TRBV7-6 with TRBJ1-6; 9 bases match TRBD1. V was clipped by 1 base and J by 13 bases; unmatched bases: 8. Germline CDR1 reads SGHVS; CDR2 reads FNYEAQ. The CDR3 has 15 amino acids. The CDR3 sequence is CASSLEGQGNRPLHF. CDR3 nucleotide sequence: TGTGCCAGCAGCTTAGAGGGACAGGGTAACCGCCCCCTCCACTTT.

This rearrangement joins TRBV6-6 to TRBJ2-1; maybe TRBD2 (5 bases). Trimming took off 5 bases at V and 1 base at J, with 15 bases between the two ends. This CDR3 contains 16 residues. The germline CDR1 and CDR2 sequences are MNHNY and SVGAGI (reference sequence). The CDR3 protein is CASSRDYSSSYNEQFF. The CDR3 DNA sequence: TGTGCCAGCAGTCGAGACTATTCCAGTTCCTACAATGAGCAGTTCTTC.

J is TRBJ1-3 and V is TRBV4-1, with 10 bases identical to TRBD1. J gave up 0 bases and V 6 bases, and 14 bases lay outside the gene matches. Germline V gene data show CDR1 as MGHRA and CDR2 as YSYEKL. The length of the CDR3 is 19 residues. The CDR3 nucleotides read TGCGCCAGCAGTTTTTCGGGACAGGGGACTTTAAGCTCTGGAAACACCATATATTTT. As protein: CASSFSGQGTLSSGNTIYF.

V is TRBV5-4 and J is TRBJ1-2; 10 bases line up with TRBD1. CDR3 size: 14 residues. Trimming cost V 4 bases and J 2 bases; bases outside gene matches: 2. CDR1 SGHNT and CDR2 YYREEE come from the germline V gene (reference sequence). This chain's CDR3 is CASSPGQGNYGYTF. CDR3 DNA: TGTGCCAGCAGCCCGGGACAGGGGAACTATGGCTACACCTTC.

The rearrangement joins TRBV3-1 (or the pseudogene TRBV3-2) to TRBJ2-3; 8 bases match TRBD2. This CDR3 contains 18 residues. The junction had 12 bases not matched to a gene; V was cut back by 2 bases and J by 2 bases. CDR1 and CDR2 (germline): LGHDT, YNNKEL (reference sequence). The CDR3 nucleotides are TGTGCCAGCAGCCAACGTCCGGGACTAGGGGGTCACACAGATACGCAGTATTTT. Amino acids: CASSQRPGLGGHTDTQYF.

This chain uses TRBV5-1 with TRBJ2-4, with D tentatively TRBD2 (6 bases). CDR1 SGHRS and CDR2 YFSETQ come from the germline V gene. Trimming removed 5 bases at V and 0 bases at J, with 18 bases between. The CDR3 has 17 residues. CDR3 sequence (DNA): TGCGCCAGCAGAGCCGGTGTGGGGAGGCTAGCCAAAAACATTCAGTACTTC. It yields the protein CASRAGVGRLAKNIQYF.

The chain has TRBV7-2 and TRBJ2-5, with 7 positions matching TRBD2. V dropped 5 bases and J dropped 2; count of bases not matched to a gene: 8. The germline V gene has CDR1 SGHTA and CDR2 FQGNSA. CDR3 length: 15 amino acids. The chain's CDR3 is CASSGATSHQETQYF. In DNA, the CDR3 is TGTGCCAGCAGCGGAGCGACTAGCCATCAAGAGACCCAGTACTTC. Complete variable domain (other parts from reference TRBV7-2 and TRBJ2-5): GAGVSQSPSNKVTEKGKDVELRCDPISGHTALYWYRQSLGQGLEFLIYFQGNSAPDKSGLPSDRFSAERTGGSVSTLTIQRTQQEDSAVYLCASSGATSHQETQYFGPGTRLLVL.

This chain uses TRBV4-2 with TRBJ1-2; 8 positions match TRBD1. Losses at the gene ends were 1 base for V and 2 bases for J; bases not matched to a gene: 6. This CDR3 comprises 16 residues. Germline V lookup: CDR1 LGHNA, CDR2 YNFKEQ. The CDR3 region is CASSQGGRQGNYGYTF. The CDR3 coding sequence is TGTGCCAGCAGCCAAGGAGGCCGACAGGGGAACTATGGCTACACCTTC.

The genes are TRBV7-8 and TRBJ2-1, with TRBD1 as a possible D gene (5 bases). V shed 2 bases and J shed 5 bases, with 22 bases lying between them. Germline V gives CDR1 SGHVS, CDR2 FQNEAQ. The CDR3 extends over 18 amino acids. CDR3 residues: CASSLKGSTVALHNEQFF. CDR3 sequence (DNA): TGTGCCAGCAGCTTAAAGGGTTCGACAGTAGCACTCCACAATGAGCAGTTCTTC. Looking up the rest from reference TRBV7-8 and TRBJ2-1 gives the full variable domain: GAGVSQSPRYKVAKRGQDVALRCDPISGHVSLFWYQQALGQGPEFLTYFQNEAQLDKSGLPSDRFFAERPEGSVSTLKIQRTQQEDSAVYLCASSLKGSTVALHNEQFFGPGTRLTVL.

The chain couples TRBV18 to TRBJ1-1; 9 nucleotides agree with TRBD1. V lost 5 bases and J lost 8; bases outside the gene matches: 9. Per germline, CDR1 KGHSH and CDR2 LQKENI. CDR3 length equals 14 residues. CDR3 nucleotides: TGTGCCAGCTCAAGACAACAGGGGGCTGGGGAAGCTTTCTTT. This encodes CASSRQQGAGEAFF.

The rearrangement joins TRBV28 to TRBJ1-1; possible D gene TRBD1, 6 bases. Germline assignment: CDR1 MDHEN and CDR2 SYDVKM. This CDR3 has 14 amino acids. V lost 7 bases to trimming and J lost 5 bases, with 17 bases between them. The CDR3 DNA is TGTGCCAGCATCCCTCGGGGGGGGCCGACTGAAGCTTTCTTT. Amino acid sequence: CASIPRGGPTEAFF.

The chain uses TRBV10-1 and TRBJ2-3, with TRBD1 identical over 8 bases. V trimming: 4 bases; J trimming: 8 bases; junction bases outside the gene matches: 8. This CDR3 spans 14 amino acids. Germline lookup yields CDR1 WNHNN and CDR2 SYGVQD (reference sequence). The CDR3 loop is CASSGTGQGGTQYF. In DNA form, the CDR3 reads TGCGCCAGCAGTGGGACCGGACAGGGAGGTACGCAGTATTTT.

The chain joins TRBV3-1 (or the pseudogene TRBV3-2) to TRBJ2-7; 9 bases map to TRBD2. CDR1 is LGHDT, CDR2 YNNKEL, per germline (reference sequence). The CDR3 is 16 residues long. Trimming at V came to 3 bases and at J to 3 bases, leaving 9 bases not matched to a gene. The CDR3 region is CASSHQREVWYYEQYF. The CDR3 DNA reads TGTGCCAGCAGCCACCAGCGGGAGGTCTGGTACTACGAGCAGTACTTC.

The V call is TRBV5-4, the J call TRBJ2-7; tentatively, D is TRBD2 (6 bases). The germline V and J ends were trimmed by 4 bases and 0 bases, with 11 bases remaining between them. CDR1 SGHNT and CDR2 YYREEE come from the germline V gene (reference sequence). The length of the CDR3 is 14 residues. CDR3 loop: CASSLALSSYEQYF. In nucleotides, the CDR3 is TGTGCCAGCAGCCTAGCGTTAAGCTCCTACGAGCAGTACTTC. The complete variable domain, with remaining parts taken from reference TRBV5-4 and TRBJ2-7, reads ETGVTQSPTHLIKTRGQQVTLRCSSQSGHNTVSWYQQALGQGPQFIFQYYREEENGRGNFPPRFSGLQFPNYSSELNVNALELDDSALYLCASSLALSSYEQYFGPGTRLTVT.

The chain is built from TRBV7-6 and TRBJ1-1, with TRBD1 as a possible D gene (5 bases). The V gene's germline CDR1 is SGHVS and CDR2 FNYEAQ. The CDR3 has 13 residues. The germline V and J ends were trimmed by 3 bases and 5 bases, with 10 bases remaining between them. The CDR3: CASSFQGGTEAFF. The CDR3 DNA sequence: TGTGCCAGCAGCTTCCAGGGAGGGACTGAAGCTTTCTTT.

This clone was detected a few times. The CDR3 loop reads CASSQDQGWAGGNYGYTF. In DNA, the CDR3 is TGCGCCAGCAGCCAAGATCAAGGCTGGGCAGGGGGCAACTATGGCTACACCTTC. The rearrangement links TRBV4-1 to TRBJ1-2; TRBD1 aligns across 8 bases. Looked up from germline, CDR1 is MGHRA and CDR2 is YSYEKL. V was pared by 0 bases and J by 2 bases, with 11 bases of the junction left unmatched. This CDR3 region has 18 residues.

The chain couples TRBV28 to TRBJ1-4, with D unclear. This CDR3 has 14 amino acids. CDR1 is MDHEN and CDR2 is SYDVKM in the germline V gene. V was clipped by 1 base and J by 1 base, with 4 bases between them. The CDR3 reads CASSLYETNEKLFF. The CDR3 region has the DNA TGTGCCAGCAGTTTATATGAAACTAATGAAAAACTGTTTTTT.

CDR3 coding DNA: TGCGCCAGCAGCTTTTTTCGCACTAGCGGGAGTCTCCGTACCTACGAGCAGTACTTC. This translates into CASSFFRTSGSLRTYEQYF. This chain links TRBV5-1 with TRBJ2-7, with 11 bases lining up with TRBD2. Trimming took 2 bases from V and 2 from J; bases not matched to a gene: 15. This CDR3 is built from 19 residues. CDR1 is SGHRS and CDR2 is YFSETQ in the germline V gene.

The chain recombines TRBV7-9 with TRBJ1-1, with D unresolved. With 0 bases removed from V and 1 base from J, the gap between germline ends came to 3 bases. This CDR3 contains 13 residues. Per germline, CDR1 SEHNR and CDR2 FQNEAQ (reference sequence). CDR3 coding DNA: TGTGCCAGCAGCTTAGCGCGGAACACTGAAGCTTTCTTT. Protein: CASSLARNTEAFF.

V gene TRBV2 combines with J gene TRBJ2-2; 11 bases line up with TRBD1. Germline CDR1 reads SNHLY; CDR2 reads FYNNEI. The CDR3 is made up of 15 amino acids. V was pared by 5 bases and J by 6 bases, with 5 bases of the junction left unmatched. The DNA for the CDR3 is TGTGCCAGCAGTTTCGGACAGGGGGCGGCCGGGGAGCTGTTTTTT. It translates to CASSFGQGAAGELFF.

This chain uses TRBV29-1 with TRBJ1-2; 9 positions agree with TRBD1. This CDR3 spans 13 amino acids. V lost 4 bases, J lost 7 bases, and 7 bases stayed unmatched. Germline-derived CDR1 and CDR2 are SQVTM and ANQGSEA. DNA for the CDR3: TGCAGCGTTGGACCCGGACAGGGGCCTGGCTACACCTTC. This codes for CSVGPGQGPGYTF.

The chain recombines TRBV3-1 (or the pseudogene TRBV3-2) with TRBJ2-5, with 10 nucleotides matching TRBD2. The CDR3 covers 20 residues. Looked up from germline, CDR1 is LGHDT and CDR2 is YNNKEL (reference sequence). The ends lost 4 bases at V and 4 bases at J; junction bases unmatched: 21. CDR3 DNA sequence: TGTGCCAGCAGCCCCCAAGGCGGGACAGGACGGTCTAGCGGGAGAGAGACCCAGTACTTC. Its protein product is CASSPQGGTGRSSGRETQYF.